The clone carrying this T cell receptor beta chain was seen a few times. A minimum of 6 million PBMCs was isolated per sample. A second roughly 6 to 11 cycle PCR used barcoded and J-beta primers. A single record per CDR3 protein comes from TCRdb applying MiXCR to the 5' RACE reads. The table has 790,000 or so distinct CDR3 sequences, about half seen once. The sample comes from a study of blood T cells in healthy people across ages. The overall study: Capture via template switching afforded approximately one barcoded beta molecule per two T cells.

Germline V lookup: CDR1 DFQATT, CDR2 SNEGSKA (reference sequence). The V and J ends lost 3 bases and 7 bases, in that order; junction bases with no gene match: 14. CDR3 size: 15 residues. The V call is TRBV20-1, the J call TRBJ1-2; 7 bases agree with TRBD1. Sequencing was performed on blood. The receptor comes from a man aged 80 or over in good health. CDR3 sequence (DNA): TGCAGTGCTAGGGCAGGGGGAAACCCGAAAACTGGCTACACCTTC. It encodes CSARAGGNPKTGYTF.